These T cell receptor beta chains were read from a single sample in a study of blood T cell repertoires in COVID-19. Sequencing was performed with immunoSEQ multiplex PCR; in TCRdb, only in-frame clones are kept and a portion is missing. The data hold 350,000 to 450,000 clones, with 75% to 90% observed a single time. Specimen: peripheral blood. The receptors originated from a woman younger than 35 with acute or convalescent COVID-19. Each CDR3 is given with its conserved first and last residue. A D gene is named only where the DNA matches it firmly. Clone size is shown for a subset of rows, as once, few, many or a class of expanded clone.

v_call	clone_size	j_call	d_call	cdr3_aa	cdr3_nt
TRBV23-1	-	TRBJ1-1	TRBD1	CASSPDRLNTEAFF	TGCGCCAGCTCCCCGGACAGGTTGAACACTGAAGCTTTCTTT
TRBV27	-	TRBJ2-7	-	CASSGILAEQYF	TGTGCCAGCAGCGGGATTCTGGCAGAGCAGTACTTC
TRBV7-3	-	TRBJ2-5	TRBD1	CASSPNDRGQETQYF	TGTGCCAGCAGCCCAAACGACAGGGGCCAAGAGACCCAGTACTTC
TRBV5-1	-	TRBJ1-2	TRBD1	CASSLDAGGYGYTF	TGCGCCAGCAGCTTGGATGCAGGGGGCTATGGCTACACCTTC
TRBV19	-	TRBJ1-5	-	CASGGARQPQHF	TGTGCCAGTGGGGGGGCACGGCAGCCCCAGCATTTT
TRBV5-8	few	TRBJ2-4	-	CASSPYLAKNIQYF	TGTGCCAGCAGCCCCTATCTAGCCAAAAACATTCAGTACTTC
TRBV30	-	TRBJ2-3	TRBD1	CAWRRQGGIISTDTQYF	TGTGCCTGGCGTAGACAGGGGGGGATAATTAGCACAGATACGCAGTATTTT
TRBV5-1	-	TRBJ2-3	TRBD2	CASSLGLAGVNADTQYF	TGCGCCAGCAGCTTGGGACTAGCGGGAGTAAACGCAGATACGCAGTATTTT
TRBV6-5	-	TRBJ2-1	-	CASSPGPDNEQFF	TGTGCCAGCAGTCCCGGTCCGGACAATGAGCAGTTCTTC
TRBV27	once	TRBJ2-7	TRBD2	CASSLGLAGTYEQYF	TGTGCCAGCAGTTTAGGACTAGCGGGTACCTACGAGCAGTACTTC
TRBV19	-	TRBJ1-1	-	CASSIFPENTEAFF	TGTGCCAGTAGTATTTTCCCAGAAAACACTGAAGCTTTCTTT
TRBV7-3	-	TRBJ2-3	TRBD1	CASSLDRETTDTQYF	TGTGCCAGCAGCCTCGACAGGGAAACCACAGATACGCAGTATTTT
TRBV28	-	TRBJ2-7	-	CASSGQKPYEQYF	TGTGCCAGCAGTGGGCAGAAACCCTACGAGCAGTACTTC
TRBV3-1/TRBV3-2	-	TRBJ1-1	TRBD1	CASSLNRGYTEAFF	TGTGCCAGCAGCCTTAACAGGGGGTACACTGAAGCTTTCTTT
TRBV5-1	-	TRBJ1-2	TRBD1	CASAPTPGQEFGYTF	TGCGCCAGCGCCCCTACACCGGGACAGGAGTTTGGCTACACCTTC
TRBV7-9	-	TRBJ2-1	-	CASSFTGEVYEQFF	TGTGCCAGCAGCTTCACGGGAGAGGTATATGAGCAGTTCTTC
TRBV24-1	-	TRBJ2-1	-	CATSDPSPDSPNEQFF	TGTGCCACCAGTGACCCGTCCCCCGACTCGCCGAATGAGCAGTTCTTC
TRBV6-5	-	TRBJ2-1	-	CASSPTGFEQFF	TGTGCCAGCAGTCCCACAGGGTTCGAGCAGTTCTTC
TRBV9	-	TRBJ2-1	-	CASSPPRYNEQFF	TGTGCCAGCAGCCCCCCTCGCTACAATGAGCAGTTCTTC
TRBV7-8	-	TRBJ1-5	TRBD1	CASSSQGDYSNQPQHF	TGTGCCAGCAGCTCACAGGGGGATTATAGCAATCAGCCCCAGCATTTT
TRBV7-2	once	TRBJ1-2	-	CASSLGYRGYGYTF	TGTGCCAGCAGCTTAGGATACCGGGGCTATGGCTACACCTTC
TRBV2	-	TRBJ1-1	-	CASLQGTEAFF	TGTGCCAGCTTACAGGGCACTGAAGCTTTCTTT
TRBV4-1	-	TRBJ2-5	TRBD2	CASSHYRGGETQYF	TGCGCCAGCAGCCACTACCGGGGAGGGGAGACCCAGTACTTC
TRBV24-1	-	TRBJ2-5	-	CATYLMSGETQYF	TGTGCCACCTATCTAATGTCGGGAGAGACCCAGTACTTC
TRBV5-8	-	TRBJ1-3	TRBD1	CASSFRAGGYGNTIYF	TGTGCCAGCAGCTTTCGGGCAGGGGGCTATGGAAACACCATATATTTT
TRBV6-5	-	TRBJ2-1	TRBD2	CASSYSGTSGIGEQFF	TGTGCCAGCAGTTACTCAGGGACTAGCGGGATCGGTGAGCAGTTCTTC
TRBV4-1	once	TRBJ1-6	TRBD1	CASSRRTGELSNSPLHF	TGCGCCAGCAGCCGAAGAACAGGGGAATTAAGTAATTCACCCCTCCACTTT
TRBV15	-	TRBJ2-3	TRBD2	CATSRDNRARLAGGTDTQYF	TGTGCCACCAGCAGAGATAACAGGGCGAGACTAGCGGGAGGAACAGATACGCAGTATTTT
TRBV13	-	TRBJ2-3	-	CASSLERSGSTDTQYF	TGTGCCAGCAGCTTAGAACGGAGCGGGAGCACAGATACGCAGTATTTT
TRBV12-3/TRBV12-4	-	TRBJ1-1	-	CASSSGGNTEAFF	TGTGCCAGCAGCTCCGGGGGAAACACTGAAGCTTTCTTT
TRBV11-2	-	TRBJ2-2	TRBD2	CASSFTGGGTGELFF	TGTGCCAGCAGCTTTACGGGAGGGGGCACCGGGGAGCTGTTTTTT
TRBV5-1	once	TRBJ2-3	-	CASGATTDTQYF	TGCGCCAGTGGGGCAACCACAGATACGCAGTATTTT
TRBV5-1	few	TRBJ1-2	-	CASSLVQDYGYTF	TGCGCCAGCAGCTTGGTACAGGACTATGGCTACACCTTC
TRBV27	-	TRBJ1-1	-	CASSLTRAVNTEAFF	TGTGCCAGCAGTCTGACTAGGGCAGTTAACACTGAAGCTTTCTTT
TRBV4-2	-	TRBJ1-2	TRBD1	CASSQGGQAGYTF	TGTGCCAGCAGCCAAGGGGGACAGGCTGGCTACACCTTC
TRBV30	-	TRBJ1-5	-	CAWSAYRDNQPQHF	TGTGCCTGGAGTGCATACAGGGACAATCAGCCCCAGCATTTT
TRBV5-4	-	TRBJ2-7	TRBD1	CASSWEPGQSYEQYF	TGTGCCAGCAGCTGGGAACCGGGACAGTCCTACGAGCAGTACTTC
TRBV30	-	TRBJ1-1	TRBD1	CAAHSAGGGTEAFF	TGTGCCGCACACTCGGCAGGGGGCGGAACTGAAGCTTTCTTT
TRBV19	-	TRBJ1-2	-	CASVSFGGYTF	TGTGCCAGTGTCTCGTTCGGGGGCTACACCTTC
TRBV4-1	-	TRBJ2-1	TRBD2	CASSQPLGGNEQFF	TGCGCCAGCAGCCAACCGCTCGGGGGGAATGAGCAGTTCTTC
TRBV15	-	TRBJ1-1	TRBD1	CATSDRTGPTEAFF	TGTGCCACCAGCGATAGGACAGGGCCCACTGAAGCTTTCTTT
TRBV9	-	TRBJ2-3	TRBD2	CASSAYVGSGGTTDTQYF	TGTGCCAGCAGCGCGTACGTAGGTAGCGGGGGGACCACAGATACGCAGTATTTT
TRBV7-8	-	TRBJ1-2	-	CASSSPRRGYGYTF	TGTGCCAGCAGCTCCCCCAGGCGAGGGTATGGCTACACCTTC
TRBV2	-	TRBJ1-2	-	CASSGGSPANYGYTF	TGTGCCAGCAGTGGAGGCAGCCCCGCTAACTATGGCTACACCTTC
TRBV30	-	TRBJ2-2	TRBD2	CASDDRTSGGRELFF	TGTGCCTCCGACGATAGGACTAGCGGGGGCCGGGAGCTGTTTTTT
TRBV5-1	-	TRBJ1-5	-	CASSLTGDKGNQPQHF	TGCGCCAGCAGCTTGACAGGTGATAAAGGCAATCAGCCCCAGCATTTT
TRBV9	-	TRBJ1-3	-	CASTTGTGNTIYF	TGTGCCAGCACCACAGGGACCGGAAACACCATATATTTT
TRBV18	-	TRBJ1-3	TRBD1	CASSPTGARDGNTIYF	TGTGCCAGCTCACCCACAGGGGCCCGAGATGGAAACACCATATATTTT
TRBV6-5	-	TRBJ2-2	-	CASTMNTGELFF	TGTGCCAGCACCATGAACACCGGGGAGCTGTTTTTT
TRBV5-4	-	TRBJ2-1	TRBD1	CASSSLRQGSGNEQFF	TGTGCCAGCAGCTCGCTACGACAGGGGTCTGGGAATGAGCAGTTCTTC
TRBV3-1/TRBV3-2	few	TRBJ1-2	-	CASSQAGSAGYTF	TGTGCCAGCAGCCAGGCAGGGTCGGCTGGCTACACCTTC
TRBV6-2/TRBV6-3	-	TRBJ1-4	TRBD1	CASSYPTGLEEKLFF	TGTGCCAGCAGTTACCCGACAGGGTTGGAAGAAAAACTGTTTTTT